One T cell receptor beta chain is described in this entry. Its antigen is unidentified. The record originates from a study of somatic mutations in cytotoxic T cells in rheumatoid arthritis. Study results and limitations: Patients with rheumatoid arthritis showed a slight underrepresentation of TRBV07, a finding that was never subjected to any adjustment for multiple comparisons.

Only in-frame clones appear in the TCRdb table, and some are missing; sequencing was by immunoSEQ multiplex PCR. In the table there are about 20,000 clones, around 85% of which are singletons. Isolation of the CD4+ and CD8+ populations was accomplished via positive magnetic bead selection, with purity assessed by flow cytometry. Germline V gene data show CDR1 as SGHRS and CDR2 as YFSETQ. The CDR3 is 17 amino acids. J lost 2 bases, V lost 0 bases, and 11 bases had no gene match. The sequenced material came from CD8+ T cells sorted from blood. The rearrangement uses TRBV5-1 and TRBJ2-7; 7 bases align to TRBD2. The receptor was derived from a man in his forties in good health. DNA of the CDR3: TGCGCCAGCAGCTTGGGTAGAGGGGCTAGCGGTACCTACGAGCAGTACTTC. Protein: CASSLGRGASGTYEQYF. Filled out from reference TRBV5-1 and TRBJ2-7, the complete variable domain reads KAGVTQTPRYLIKTRGQQVTLSCSPISGHRSVSWYQQTPGQGLQFLFEYFSETQRNKGNFPGRFSGRQFSNSRSEMNVSTLELGDSALYLCASSLGRGASGTYEQYFGPGTRLTVT.